These 7 T cell receptor beta chains were all obtained from the same sample, sequenced in a study of blood T cells in healthy people across ages. Primers used in a second PCR of about 7 to 12 cycles were a sample-barcoded 5' primer and a J-beta primer mix. One entry per CDR3 protein, called by TCRdb with MiXCR from the 5' RACE reads. Altogether around 790,000 distinct CDR3 sequences are present, roughly 44% being singletons, with the ten largest covering roughly a fifth. The sequencing sample was made of blood. The receptors shown here come from a man aged 55 to 70 in good health.

The chain employs TRBV7-9 and TRBJ2-1, with a tentative D call TRBD2 (7 bases). Trimming took 0 bases from V and 8 from J, leaving 17 bases between them. The CDR3 length is 16 residues. The V gene's germline CDR1 is SEHNR and CDR2 FQNEAQ (reference sequence). As DNA, the CDR3 is TGTGCCAGCAGCTTAGCGGTAGGGGGGGGCCTCGATGAGCAGTTCTTC. Translated: CASSLAVGGGLDEQFF.

V is TRBV20-1 and J is TRBJ1-5, with 7 bases lining up with TRBD1. V lost 3 bases to trimming and J lost 6 bases; unmatched junction nucleotides: 8. This CDR3 region has 14 residues. Germline V gives CDR1 DFQATT, CDR2 SNEGSKA (reference sequence). This CDR3 reads CSASGDRDGQPQHF. The CDR3 DNA reads TGCAGTGCTAGCGGAGACAGGGATGGTCAGCCCCAGCATTTT.

This clonotype has a handful of counts. V and J are TRBV29-1 and TRBJ2-3, with TRBD2 identical over 9 bases. The CDR3 has 15 amino acids. V was clipped by 6 bases and J by 4 bases; unmatched bases: 11. Germline V gene sequence: CDR1 SQVTM, CDR2 ANQGSEA. The CDR3 protein is CSVGDSGLAADTQYF. CDR3 nucleotides: TGCAGCGTCGGCGACTCGGGACTAGCAGCAGATACGCAGTATTTT.

The chain links TRBV6-5 to TRBJ1-6; TRBD1 matches at 7 bases. V dropped 4 bases and J dropped 6; count of bases not matched to a gene: 15. The CDR3 runs 18 residues. The germline gives CDR1 MNHEY, CDR2 SVGAGI. The CDR3 reads CASSSNSRGALGNSPLHF. The DNA of the CDR3 is TGTGCCAGCAGTTCCAACTCCAGGGGGGCCCTGGGTAATTCACCCCTCCACTTT.

This clonotype was seen a handful of times. The chain is built from TRBV4-3 and TRBJ2-1; no firm D call. The CDR3 length is 18 residues. CDR1 LGHNA and CDR2 YSLEER come from the germline V gene. V gave up 0 bases and J gave up 0 bases, with 15 bases separating them. The CDR3 DNA reads as TGCGCCAGCAGCCAAGATACCCCAAGTTGGGGCTCCTACAATGAGCAGTTCTTC. This gives the protein CASSQDTPSWGSYNEQFF.

In its sample, this clonotype was seen a few times. The chain couples TRBV7-4 to TRBJ1-6; perhaps TRBD1 as D (5 bases). V was trimmed by 5 bases and J by 7 bases, leaving 24 bases between them. Germline CDR1 is SGHVT and CDR2 is SQSDAQ. This CDR3 is 18 amino acids long. CDR3 sequence reads: CASSVVPPMQGWNSPLHF. CDR3 sequence (DNA): TGTGCCAGCAGCGTCGTCCCCCCCATGCAGGGTTGGAATTCACCCCTCCACTTT.

The V call is TRBV7-2, the J call TRBJ1-6, with D possibly TRBD1 on 6 matching bases. Trimming removed 1 base at V and 8 bases at J, with 12 bases between. This CDR3 is 15 amino acids long. Germline lookup yields CDR1 SGHTA and CDR2 FQGNSA. CDR3 DNA: TGTGCCAGCAGCTTAGAGTGGACAGTGCATTCACCCCTCCACTTT. As protein: CASSLEWTVHSPLHF.